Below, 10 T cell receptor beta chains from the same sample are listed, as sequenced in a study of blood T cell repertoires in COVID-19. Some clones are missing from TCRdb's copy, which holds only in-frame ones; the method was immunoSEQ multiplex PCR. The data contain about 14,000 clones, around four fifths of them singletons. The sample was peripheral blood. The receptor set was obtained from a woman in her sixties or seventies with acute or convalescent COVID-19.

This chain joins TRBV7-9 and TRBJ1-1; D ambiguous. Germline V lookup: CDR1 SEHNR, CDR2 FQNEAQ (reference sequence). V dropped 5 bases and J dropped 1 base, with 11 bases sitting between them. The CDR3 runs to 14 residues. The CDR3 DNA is TGTGCCAGCAGCAAAACAGCGGGGAACACTGAAGCTTTCTTT. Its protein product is CASSKTAGNTEAFF. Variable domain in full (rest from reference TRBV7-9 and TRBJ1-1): DTGVSQNPRHKITKRGQNVTFRCDPISEHNRLYWYRQTLGQGPEFLTYFQNEAQLEKSRLLSDRFSAERPKGSFSTLEIQRTEQGDSAMYLCASSKTAGNTEAFFGQGTRLTVV.

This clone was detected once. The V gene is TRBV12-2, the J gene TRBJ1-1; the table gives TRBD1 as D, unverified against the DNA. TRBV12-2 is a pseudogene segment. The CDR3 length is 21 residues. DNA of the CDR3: TGTGCAAGTCGCTTAGTGGGTCAATTATCACAGGGGGCTGGGAGCAACACTGAAGCTTTCTTT. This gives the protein CASRLVGQLSQGAGSNTEAFF.

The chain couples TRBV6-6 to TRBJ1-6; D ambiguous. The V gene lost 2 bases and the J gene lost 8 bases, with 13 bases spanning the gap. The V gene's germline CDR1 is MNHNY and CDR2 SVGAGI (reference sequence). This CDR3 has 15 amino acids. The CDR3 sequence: CASSYGRPGDSPLHF. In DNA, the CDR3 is TGTGCCAGCAGTTACGGCAGGCCCGGGGATTCACCCCTCCACTTT.

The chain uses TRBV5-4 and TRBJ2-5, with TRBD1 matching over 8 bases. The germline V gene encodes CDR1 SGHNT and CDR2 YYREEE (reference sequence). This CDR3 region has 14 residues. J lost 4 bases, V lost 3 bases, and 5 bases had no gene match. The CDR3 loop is CASSSGQGGETQYF. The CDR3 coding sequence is TGTGCCAGCAGCTCCGGACAGGGTGGAGAGACCCAGTACTTC.

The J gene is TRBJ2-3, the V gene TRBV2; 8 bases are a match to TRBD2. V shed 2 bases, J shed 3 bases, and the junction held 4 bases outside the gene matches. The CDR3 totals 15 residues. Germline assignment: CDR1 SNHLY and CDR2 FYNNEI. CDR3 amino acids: CASSETGGGTDTQYF. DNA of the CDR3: TGTGCCAGCAGTGAAACGGGGGGGGGTACAGATACGCAGTATTTT.

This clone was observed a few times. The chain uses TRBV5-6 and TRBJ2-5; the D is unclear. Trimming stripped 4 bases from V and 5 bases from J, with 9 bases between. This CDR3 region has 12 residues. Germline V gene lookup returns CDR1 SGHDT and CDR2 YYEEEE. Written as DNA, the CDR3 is TGTGCCAGCAGCGAGAACCTGGAGACCCAGTACTTC. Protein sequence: CASSENLETQYF.

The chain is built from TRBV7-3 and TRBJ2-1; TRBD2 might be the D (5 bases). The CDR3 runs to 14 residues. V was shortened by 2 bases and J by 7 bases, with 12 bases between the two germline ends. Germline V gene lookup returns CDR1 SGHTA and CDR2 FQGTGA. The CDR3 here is CASSLRDSGNEQFF. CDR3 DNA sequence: TGTGCCAGCAGCTTACGGGATAGTGGGAATGAGCAGTTCTTC.

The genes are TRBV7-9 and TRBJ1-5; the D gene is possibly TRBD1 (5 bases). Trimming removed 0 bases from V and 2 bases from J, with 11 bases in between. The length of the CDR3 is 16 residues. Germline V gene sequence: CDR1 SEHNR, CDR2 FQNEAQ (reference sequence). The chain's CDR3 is CASSLAGGDGNQPQHF. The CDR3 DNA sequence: TGTGCCAGCAGCTTAGCGGGGGGGGACGGCAATCAGCCCCAGCATTTT.

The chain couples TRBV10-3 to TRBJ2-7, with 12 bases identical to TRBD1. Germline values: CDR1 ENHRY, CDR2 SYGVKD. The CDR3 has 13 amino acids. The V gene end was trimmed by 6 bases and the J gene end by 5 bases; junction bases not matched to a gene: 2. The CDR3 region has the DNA TGTGCCATCAGGGGACAGGGGGCCCACGAGCAGTACTTC. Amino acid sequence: CAIRGQGAHEQYF.

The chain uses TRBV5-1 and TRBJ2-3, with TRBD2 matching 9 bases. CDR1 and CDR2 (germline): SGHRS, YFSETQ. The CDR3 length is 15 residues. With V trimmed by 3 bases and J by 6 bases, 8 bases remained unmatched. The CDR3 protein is CASSWMAGGLDTQYF. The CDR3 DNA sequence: TGCGCCAGCAGCTGGATGGCGGGGGGGCTTGATACGCAGTATTTT.